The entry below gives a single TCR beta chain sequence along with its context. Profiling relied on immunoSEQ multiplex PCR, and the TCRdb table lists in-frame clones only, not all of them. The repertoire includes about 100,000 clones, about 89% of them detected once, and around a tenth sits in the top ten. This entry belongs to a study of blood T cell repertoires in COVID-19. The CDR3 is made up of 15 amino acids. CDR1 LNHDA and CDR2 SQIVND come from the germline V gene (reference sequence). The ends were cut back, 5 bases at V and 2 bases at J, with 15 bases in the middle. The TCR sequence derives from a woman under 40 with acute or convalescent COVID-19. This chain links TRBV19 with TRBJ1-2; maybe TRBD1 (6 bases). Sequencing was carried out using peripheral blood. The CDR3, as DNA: TGTGCCAGTAGTCCCCCGGGACACCTGAACTATGGCTACACCTTC. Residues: CASSPPGHLNYGYTF.